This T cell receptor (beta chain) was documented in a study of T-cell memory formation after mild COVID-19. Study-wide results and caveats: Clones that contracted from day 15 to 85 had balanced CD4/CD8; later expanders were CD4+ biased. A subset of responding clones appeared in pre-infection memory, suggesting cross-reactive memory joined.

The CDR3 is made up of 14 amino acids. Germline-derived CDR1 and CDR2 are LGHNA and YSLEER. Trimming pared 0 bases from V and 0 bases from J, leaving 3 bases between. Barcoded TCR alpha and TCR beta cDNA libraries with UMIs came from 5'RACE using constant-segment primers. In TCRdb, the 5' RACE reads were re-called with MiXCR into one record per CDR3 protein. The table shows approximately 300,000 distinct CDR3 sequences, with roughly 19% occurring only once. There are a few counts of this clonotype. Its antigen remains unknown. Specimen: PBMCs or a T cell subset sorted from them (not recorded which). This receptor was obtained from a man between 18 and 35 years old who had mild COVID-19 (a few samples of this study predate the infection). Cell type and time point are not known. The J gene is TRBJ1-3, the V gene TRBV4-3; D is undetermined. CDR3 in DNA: TGCGCCAGCAGCCAAGAAAGCTCTGGAAACACCATATATTTT. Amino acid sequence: CASSQESSGNTIYF.